This note documents a single T cell receptor (beta chain) sequence. Its antigen is currently unknown. Germline CDR1 is SGHKS and CDR2 is YYEKEE (reference sequence). J lost 5 bases, V lost 5 bases, and 11 bases had no gene match. CDR3 size: 16 residues. Regarding time point: persistent/refractory GD, antithyroid drugs over 5 years with positive TRAb. PBMCs were the source of the RNA used for TCR sequencing. This sample was taken from a study of regulatory T cells in long-lasting Graves disease. Overall study findings and caveats: TCR diversity was lower in persistent Graves' patients (versus newly diagnosed ones). Patients with persistent disease showed a bias toward TRBV28, TRBJ1-2 and TRBJ2-5. Persistent patients had more shared public clonotypes (around 2,700) than new patients (about 1,000).

Sequencing libraries for TCR beta were prepared with iRepertoire HTBI primers and Arm-PCR of CDR3 regions. MiXCR was run by TCRdb on the multiplex PCR reads, yielding one entry per CDR3 protein. The sample lists some 300,000 distinct CDR3 sequences; around 23% were seen once. The origin of this receptor is a female donor with Graves disease. The V and J genes are TRBV5-5 and TRBJ2-5; TRBD2 aligns across 11 bases. This specimen consisted of peripheral blood mononuclear cells (PBMCs), obtained when the disease was refractory, from a patient treated with antithyroid drugs. The DNA for the CDR3 is TGTGCCAGCAGACCTCTAGCGGGAGGAGTTGGGGAGACCCAGTACTTC. It yields the protein CASRPLAGGVGETQYF.